Detailed here is one TCR beta chain. The antigen is unknown. The sample belongs to a study of blood T cells in healthy people across ages. Study at large: Template switching captured about one barcoded beta molecule per two T cells.

The authors ran a second PCR of about 6 to 12 cycles using a sample-barcoded 5' primer and a J-beta primer mix. A template-switch adaptor with 12 random nucleotides tagged each cDNA molecule. TCRdb ran MiXCR on the 5' RACE reads and lists one entry per CDR3 protein. The sample lists under 2 million distinct CDR3 sequences; about 35% were seen once. This CDR3 comprises 12 residues. Per germline, CDR1 MDHEN and CDR2 SYDVKM. V lost 3 bases and J 6 bases, leaving 7 bases between the germline ends. Overall study findings and caveats: Diversity figures based on one million T cells were deemed too low.

The chain is built from TRBV28 and TRBJ2-3; D remains ambiguous. What was sequenced was blood. This clonotype originated in a woman aged 25-40 years in good health. CDR3 amino acids: CASSFYMDTQYF. CDR3 sequence (DNA): TGTGCCAGCAGTTTTTACATGGATACGCAGTATTTT.